The source of this T cell receptor beta chain is a study of regulatory and conventional T cells in RAG deficiency. Blood CD4+ CD25-low CD127-high conventional T cells supplied the genomic DNA template. V lost 1 base and J lost 7; bases outside the gene matches: 11. This CDR3 contains 17 residues. Clones were sequenced by immunoSEQ multiplex PCR, and TCRdb holds only the in-frame ones, with some missing. The sample has more than 10,000 clones; about 92% are singletons. This sample also belongs to another study, concerning regulatory T cells. That work adds: Amplification used 52 TRBV primers and 13 TRBJ primers.

This receptor was obtained from a human donor in good health. The chain employs TRBV23-1 and TRBJ1-5; 9 positions match TRBD1. TRBV23-1 falls under the ORF class, with uncertain function. Sequencing was done on a sample of CD4+ effector T cells sorted from blood. The CDR3 here is CASSQCSRRTGVQPQHF. CDR3 nucleotides: TGCGCCAGCAGTCAATGCTCTCGTAGGACAGGGGTGCAGCCCCAGCATTTT.